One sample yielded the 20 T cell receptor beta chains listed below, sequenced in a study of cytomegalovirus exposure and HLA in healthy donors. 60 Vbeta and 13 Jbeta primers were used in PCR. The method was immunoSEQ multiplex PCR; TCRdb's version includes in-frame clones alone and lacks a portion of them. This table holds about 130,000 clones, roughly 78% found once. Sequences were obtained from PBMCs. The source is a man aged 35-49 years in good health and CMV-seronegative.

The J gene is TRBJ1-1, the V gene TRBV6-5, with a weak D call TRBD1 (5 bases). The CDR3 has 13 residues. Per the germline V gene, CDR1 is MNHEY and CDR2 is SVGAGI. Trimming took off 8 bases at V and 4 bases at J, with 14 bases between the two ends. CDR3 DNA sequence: TGTGCCAGCCGGCGGGGGGTCGGCACTGAAGCTTTCTTT. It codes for CASRRGVGTEAFF.

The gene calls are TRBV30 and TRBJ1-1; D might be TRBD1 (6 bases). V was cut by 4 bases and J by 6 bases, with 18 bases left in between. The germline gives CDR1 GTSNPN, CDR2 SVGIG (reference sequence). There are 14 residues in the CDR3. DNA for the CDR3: TGTGCCTGGATCCCGAAGACGGGGGGCCCTGAAGCTTTCTTT. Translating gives CAWIPKTGGPEAFF.

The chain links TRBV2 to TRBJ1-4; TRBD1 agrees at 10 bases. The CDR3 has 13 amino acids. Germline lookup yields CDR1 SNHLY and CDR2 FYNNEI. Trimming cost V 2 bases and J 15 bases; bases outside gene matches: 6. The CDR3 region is CASSERPGTGVFF. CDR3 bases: TGTGCCAGCAGTGAAAGGCCCGGGACAGGGGTGTTTTTT.

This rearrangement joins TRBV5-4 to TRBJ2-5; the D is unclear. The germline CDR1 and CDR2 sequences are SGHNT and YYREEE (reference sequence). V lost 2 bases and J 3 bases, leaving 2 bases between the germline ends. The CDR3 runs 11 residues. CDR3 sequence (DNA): TGTGCCAGCAGCTTCGAAGAGACCCAGTACTTC. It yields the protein CASSFEETQYF.

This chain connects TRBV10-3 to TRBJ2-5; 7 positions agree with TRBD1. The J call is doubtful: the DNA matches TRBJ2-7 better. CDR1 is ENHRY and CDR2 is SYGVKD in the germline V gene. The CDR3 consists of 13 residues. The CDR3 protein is CAISAGTDYEQYF. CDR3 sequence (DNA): TGTGCCATCAGCGCCGGGACAGACTACGAGCAGTACTTC.

The CDR3 DNA follows: TGCGCCAGCGGTGGGGGGACAGGGGACAATGAGCAGTTCTTC. Translated: CASGGGTGDNEQFF. The chain is built from TRBV5-1 and TRBJ2-1, with 10 bases aligning to TRBD1. V was pared by 7 bases and J by 5 bases, with 6 bases of the junction left unmatched. Germline values: CDR1 SGHRS, CDR2 YFSETQ. The length of the CDR3 is 14 residues.

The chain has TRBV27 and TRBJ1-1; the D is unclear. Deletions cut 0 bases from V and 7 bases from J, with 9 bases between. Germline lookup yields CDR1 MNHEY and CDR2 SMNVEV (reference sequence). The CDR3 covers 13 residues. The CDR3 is CASSLSRAVEAFF. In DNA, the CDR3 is TGTGCCAGCAGTTTATCGAGGGCAGTTGAAGCTTTCTTT.

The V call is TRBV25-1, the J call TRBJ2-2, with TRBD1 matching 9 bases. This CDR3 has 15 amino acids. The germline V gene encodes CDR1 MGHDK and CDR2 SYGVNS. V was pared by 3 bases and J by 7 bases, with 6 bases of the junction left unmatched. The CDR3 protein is CASSDRQGVGGELFF. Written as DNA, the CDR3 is TGTGCCAGCAGTGACCGACAGGGGGTCGGCGGGGAGCTGTTTTTT.

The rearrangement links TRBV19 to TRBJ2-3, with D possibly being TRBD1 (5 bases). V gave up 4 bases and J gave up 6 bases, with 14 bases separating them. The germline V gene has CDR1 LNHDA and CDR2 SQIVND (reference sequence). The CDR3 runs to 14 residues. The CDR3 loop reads CASSTQGILDTQYF. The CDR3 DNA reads TGTGCCAGTAGTACCCAGGGAATACTGGATACGCAGTATTTT. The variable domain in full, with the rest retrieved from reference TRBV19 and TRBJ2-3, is DGGITQSPKYLFRKEGQNVTLSCEQNLNHDAMYWYRQDPGQGLRLIYYSQIVNDFQKGDIAEGYSVSREKKESFPLTVTSAQKNPTAFYLCASSTQGILDTQYFGPGTRLTVL.

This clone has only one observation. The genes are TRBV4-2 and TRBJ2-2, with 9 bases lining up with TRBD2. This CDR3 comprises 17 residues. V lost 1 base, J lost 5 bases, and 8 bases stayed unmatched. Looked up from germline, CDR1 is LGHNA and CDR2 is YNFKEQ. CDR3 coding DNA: TGTGCCAGCAGCCAAGCCCCCGGGACTAGCAGTACCGGGGAGCTGTTTTTT. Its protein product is CASSQAPGTSSTGELFF.

The CDR3 region has the DNA TGCGCCAGCAGCTTGAATAGCGGCCAATACAATGAGCAGTTCTTC. Residues: CASSLNSGQYNEQFF. The rearrangement links TRBV5-1 to TRBJ2-1; perhaps TRBD2 as D (6 bases). This CDR3 spans 15 amino acids. Germline V gives CDR1 SGHRS, CDR2 YFSETQ. V was trimmed by 1 base and J by 4 bases, leaving 12 bases between them.

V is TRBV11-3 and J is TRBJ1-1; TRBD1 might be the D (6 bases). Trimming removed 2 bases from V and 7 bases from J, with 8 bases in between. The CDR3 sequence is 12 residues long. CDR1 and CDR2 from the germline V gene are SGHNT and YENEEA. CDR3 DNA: TGTGCCAGCAGCTTAAAGGACAGTGAAGCTTTCTTT. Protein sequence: CASSLKDSEAFF. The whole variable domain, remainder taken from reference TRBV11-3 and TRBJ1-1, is EAGVVQSPRYKIIEKKQPVAFWCNPISGHNTLYWYLQNLGQGPELLIRYENEEAVDDSQLPKDRFSAERLKGVDSTLKIQPAELGDSAVYLCASSLKDSEAFFGQGTRLTVV.

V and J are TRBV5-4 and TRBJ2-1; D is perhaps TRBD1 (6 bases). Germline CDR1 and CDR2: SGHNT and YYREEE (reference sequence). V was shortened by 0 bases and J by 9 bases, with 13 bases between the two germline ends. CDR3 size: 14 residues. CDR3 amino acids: CASSLAVLQGEQFF. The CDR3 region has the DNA TGTGCCAGCAGCTTGGCCGTACTACAGGGTGAGCAGTTCTTC.

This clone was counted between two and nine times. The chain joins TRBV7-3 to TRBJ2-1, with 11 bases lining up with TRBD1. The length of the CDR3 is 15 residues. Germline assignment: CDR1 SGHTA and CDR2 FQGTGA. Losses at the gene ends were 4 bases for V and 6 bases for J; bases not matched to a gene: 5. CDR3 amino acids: CASSSPGQGGNEQFF. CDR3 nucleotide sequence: TGTGCCAGCAGCTCGCCGGGACAGGGGGGCAATGAGCAGTTCTTC.

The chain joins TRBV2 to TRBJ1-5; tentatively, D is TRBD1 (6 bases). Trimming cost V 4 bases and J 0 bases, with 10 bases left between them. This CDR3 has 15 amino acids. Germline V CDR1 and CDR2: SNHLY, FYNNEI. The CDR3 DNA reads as TGTGCCAGCAGTGGGACAGTCTATAGCAATCAGCCCCAGCATTTT. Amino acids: CASSGTVYSNQPQHF.

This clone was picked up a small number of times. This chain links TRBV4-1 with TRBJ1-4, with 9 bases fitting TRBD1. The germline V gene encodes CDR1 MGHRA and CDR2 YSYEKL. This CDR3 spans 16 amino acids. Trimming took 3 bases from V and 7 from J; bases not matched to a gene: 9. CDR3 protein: CASSQQGTGRSEKLFF. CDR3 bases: TGCGCCAGCAGCCAGCAGGGGACAGGGAGAAGTGAAAAACTGTTTTTT.

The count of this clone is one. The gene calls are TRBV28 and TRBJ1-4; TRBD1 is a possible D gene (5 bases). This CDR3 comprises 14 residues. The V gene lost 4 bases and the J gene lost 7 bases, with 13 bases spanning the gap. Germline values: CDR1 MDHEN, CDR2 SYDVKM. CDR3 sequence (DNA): TGTGCCAGCAGTTCTACCACACAGGTTGAAAAACTGTTTTTT. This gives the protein CASSSTTQVEKLFF.

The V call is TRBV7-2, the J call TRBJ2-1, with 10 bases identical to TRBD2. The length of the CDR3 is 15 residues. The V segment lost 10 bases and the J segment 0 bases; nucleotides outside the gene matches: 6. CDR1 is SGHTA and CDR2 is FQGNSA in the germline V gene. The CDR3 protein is CANAASGSSYNEQFF. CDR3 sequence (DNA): TGTGCCAACGCGGCTAGCGGGAGCTCCTACAATGAGCAGTTCTTC.

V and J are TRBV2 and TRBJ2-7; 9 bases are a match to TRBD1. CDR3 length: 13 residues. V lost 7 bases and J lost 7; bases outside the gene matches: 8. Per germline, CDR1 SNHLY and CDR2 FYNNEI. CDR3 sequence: CASTGQGLGEQYF. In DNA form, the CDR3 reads TGTGCCAGCACGGGACAGGGATTAGGGGAGCAGTACTTC.

The CDR3 sequence is CASSSGGSYTEAFF. The CDR3 nucleotides are TGTGCCAGCAGCTCAGGGGGGAGTTACACTGAAGCTTTCTTT. The rearrangement links TRBV7-6 to TRBJ1-1; 7 bases are shared with TRBD1. The CDR3 spans 14 residues. J gave up 3 bases and V 4 bases, and 5 bases lay outside the gene matches. Looked up from germline, CDR1 is SGHVS and CDR2 is FNYEAQ.